The T cell receptor beta chain described here comes from a study of cytomegalovirus exposure and HLA in healthy donors. The wider study: A preliminary data release comprised 80 million to 95 million unique TCRs obtained from HLA-typed donors. Notes on the study in general: Earlier analysis looked at TCR beta V segments, and most were productive about 87% or about 30% of the time. For TCR beta chains, V- and J-gene trimming was later linked to a missense DCLRE1C variant. The study reported that TCR beta sequences accurately predicted HLA-A and HLA-B alleles in most subjects.

As regards this clone: The antigen is not known. At the DNA level, this CDR3 is encoded by other sequences in the same sample as well.

V gave up 5 bases and J gave up 1 base; unmatched junction bases: 5. The CDR3 is made up of 14 amino acids. CDR1 LNHDA and CDR2 SQIVND come from the germline V gene (reference sequence). This PCR relied on a set of 60 Vbeta primers and 13 Jbeta primers. Sequencing was performed with immunoSEQ multiplex PCR; in TCRdb, only in-frame clones are kept and a portion is missing. This table holds more than 90,000 clones, approximately 80% found once. The sequenced sample consisted of PBMCs. The V gene is TRBV19, the J gene TRBJ2-7, with 7 nucleotides matching TRBD1. The sequence came from a woman in her fifties or sixties in good health and CMV-seronegative. Here the CDR3 DNA reads TGTGCCAGTAGTTCCCGGGACAGTTCCTACGAGCAGTACTTC. It specifies CASSSRDSSYEQYF. Full variable domain (remainder filled in from reference TRBV19 and TRBJ2-7): DGGITQSPKYLFRKEGQNVTLSCEQNLNHDAMYWYRQDPGQGLRLIYYSQIVNDFQKGDIAEGYSVSREKKESFPLTVTSAQKNPTAFYLCASSSRDSSYEQYFGPGTRLTVT.